The T cell receptor beta chain under discussion was sequenced for a study of blood T cell repertoires in COVID-19. Whole-study context: Whether acute or convalescent, the COVID-19 samples came from the United States, Italy and Spain.

Using immunoSEQ multiplex PCR, the repertoire was profiled, and TCRdb retains in-frame clones only, with some absent. This table holds around 340,000 clones, approximately 86% found once. This clone has a single count. The sequenced material came from peripheral blood. The receptor was derived from a woman aged 60-75 years with COVID-19, enrolled during active disease.

The CDR3 coding sequence is TGCGCCAGCATTATAGGACTAGCGTACAATGAGCAGTTCTTC. This sequence encodes CASIIGLAYNEQFF. V gene TRBV10-2 combines with J gene TRBJ2-1; 9 bases fit TRBD2. This CDR3 spans 14 amino acids. CDR1 and CDR2 from the germline V gene are WSHSY and SAAADI. J was trimmed by 4 bases and V by 7 bases; bases with no gene match: 5.